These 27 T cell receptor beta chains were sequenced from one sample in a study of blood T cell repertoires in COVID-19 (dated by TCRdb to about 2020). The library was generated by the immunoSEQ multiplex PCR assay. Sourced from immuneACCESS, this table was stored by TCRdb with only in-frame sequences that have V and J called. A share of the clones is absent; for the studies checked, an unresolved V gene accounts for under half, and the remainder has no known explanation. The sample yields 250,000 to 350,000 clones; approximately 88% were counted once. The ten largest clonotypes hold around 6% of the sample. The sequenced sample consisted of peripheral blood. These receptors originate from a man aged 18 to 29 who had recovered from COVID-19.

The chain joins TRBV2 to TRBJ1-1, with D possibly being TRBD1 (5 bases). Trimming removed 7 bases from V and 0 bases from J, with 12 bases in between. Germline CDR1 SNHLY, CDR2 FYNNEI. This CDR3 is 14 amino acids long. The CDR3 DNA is TGTGCCAGCACCGACAGACACATGAACACTGAAGCTTTCTTT. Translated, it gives CASTDRHMNTEAFF. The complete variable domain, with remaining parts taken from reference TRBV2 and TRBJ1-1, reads EPEVTQTPSHQVTQMGQEVILRCVPISNHLYFYWYRQILGQKVEFLVSFYNNEISEKSEIFDDQFSVERPDGSNFTLKIRSTKLEDSAMYFCASTDRHMNTEAFFGQGTRLTVV.

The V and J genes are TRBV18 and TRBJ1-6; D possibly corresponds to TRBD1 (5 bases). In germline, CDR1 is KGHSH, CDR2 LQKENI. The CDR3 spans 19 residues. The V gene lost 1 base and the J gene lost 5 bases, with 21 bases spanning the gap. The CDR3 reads CASSPRVMSQGMNNSPLHF. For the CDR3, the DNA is TGTGCCAGCTCACCACGGGTAATGTCGCAGGGAATGAATAATTCACCCCTCCACTTT.

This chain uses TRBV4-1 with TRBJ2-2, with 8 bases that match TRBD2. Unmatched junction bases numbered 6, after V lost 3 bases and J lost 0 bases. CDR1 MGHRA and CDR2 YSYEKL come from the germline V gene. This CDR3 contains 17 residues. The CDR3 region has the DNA TGCGCCAGCAGCCACATACCGGGACTAGCGAACACCGGGGAGCTGTTTTTT. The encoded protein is CASSHIPGLANTGELFF.

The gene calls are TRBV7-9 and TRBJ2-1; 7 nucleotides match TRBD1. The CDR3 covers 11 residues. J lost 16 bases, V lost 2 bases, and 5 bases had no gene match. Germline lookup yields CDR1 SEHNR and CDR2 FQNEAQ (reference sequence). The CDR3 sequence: CASSLRDRTFF. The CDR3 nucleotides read TGTGCCAGCAGCTTACGGGACAGAACCTTCTTC.

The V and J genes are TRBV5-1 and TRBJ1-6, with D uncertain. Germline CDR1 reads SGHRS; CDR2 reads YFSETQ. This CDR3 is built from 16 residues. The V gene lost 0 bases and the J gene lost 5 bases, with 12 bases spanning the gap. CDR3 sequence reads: CASSLVAGINNSPLHF. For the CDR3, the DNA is TGCGCCAGCAGCTTGGTTGCAGGTATCAATAATTCACCCCTCCACTTT. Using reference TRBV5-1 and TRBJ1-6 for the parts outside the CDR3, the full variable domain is KAGVTQTPRYLIKTRGQQVTLSCSPISGHRSVSWYQQTPGQGLQFLFEYFSETQRNKGNFPGRFSGRQFSNSRSEMNVSTLELGDSALYLCASSLVAGINNSPLHFGNGTRLTVT.

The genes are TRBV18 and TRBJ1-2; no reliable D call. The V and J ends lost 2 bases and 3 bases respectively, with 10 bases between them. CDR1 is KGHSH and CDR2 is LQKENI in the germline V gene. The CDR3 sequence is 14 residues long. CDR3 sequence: CASSPSDAYYGYTF. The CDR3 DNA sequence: TGTGCCAGCTCACCAAGCGATGCCTACTATGGCTACACCTTC.

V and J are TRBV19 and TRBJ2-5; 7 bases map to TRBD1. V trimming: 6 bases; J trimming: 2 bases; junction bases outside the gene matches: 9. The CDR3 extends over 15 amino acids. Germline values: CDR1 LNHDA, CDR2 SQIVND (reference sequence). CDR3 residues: CASSVGTARQETQYF. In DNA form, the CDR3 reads TGTGCCAGTAGCGTAGGGACAGCGCGACAAGAGACCCAGTACTTC.

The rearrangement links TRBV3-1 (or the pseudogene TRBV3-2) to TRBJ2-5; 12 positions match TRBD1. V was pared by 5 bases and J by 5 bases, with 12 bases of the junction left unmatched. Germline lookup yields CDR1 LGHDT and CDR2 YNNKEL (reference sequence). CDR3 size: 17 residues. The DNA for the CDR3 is TGTGCCAGCAGCGCTACCGGGACAGGGGGCTCGAGGGAGACCCAGTACTTC. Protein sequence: CASSATGTGGSRETQYF.

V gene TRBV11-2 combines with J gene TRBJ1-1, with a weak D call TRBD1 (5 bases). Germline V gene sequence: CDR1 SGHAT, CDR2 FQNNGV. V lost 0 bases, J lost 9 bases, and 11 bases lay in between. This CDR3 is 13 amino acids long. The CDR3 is CASSLDRQLKAFF. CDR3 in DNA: TGTGCCAGCAGCTTAGATCGACAGCTGAAAGCTTTCTTT.

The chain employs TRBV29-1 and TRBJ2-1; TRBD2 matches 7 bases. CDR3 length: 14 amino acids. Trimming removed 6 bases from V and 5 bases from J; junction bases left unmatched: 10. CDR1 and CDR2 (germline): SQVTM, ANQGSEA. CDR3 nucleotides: TGCAGCGTGGGGGATACCGGGACTAACAATGAGCAGTTCTTC. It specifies CSVGDTGTNNEQFF.

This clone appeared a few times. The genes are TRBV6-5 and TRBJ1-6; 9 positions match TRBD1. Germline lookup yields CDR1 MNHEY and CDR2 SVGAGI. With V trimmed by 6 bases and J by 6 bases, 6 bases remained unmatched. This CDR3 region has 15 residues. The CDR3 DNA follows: TGTGCCAGCAGAGCCGGGACAGGGCGTAATTCACCCCTCCACTTT. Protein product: CASRAGTGRNSPLHF.

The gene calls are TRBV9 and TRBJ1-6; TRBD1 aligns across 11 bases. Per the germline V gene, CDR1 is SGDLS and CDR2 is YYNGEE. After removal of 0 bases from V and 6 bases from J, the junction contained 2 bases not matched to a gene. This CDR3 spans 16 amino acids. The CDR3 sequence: CASSVGGTGGNSPLHF. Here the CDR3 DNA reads TGTGCCAGCAGCGTAGGGGGGACAGGGGGTAATTCACCCCTCCACTTT.

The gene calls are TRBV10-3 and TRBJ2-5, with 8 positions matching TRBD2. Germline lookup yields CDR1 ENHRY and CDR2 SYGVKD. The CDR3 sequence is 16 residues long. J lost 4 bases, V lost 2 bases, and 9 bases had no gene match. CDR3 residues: CAISEPPGGLGETQYF. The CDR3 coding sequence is TGTGCCATCAGTGAGCCTCCGGGGGGACTAGGAGAGACCCAGTACTTC.

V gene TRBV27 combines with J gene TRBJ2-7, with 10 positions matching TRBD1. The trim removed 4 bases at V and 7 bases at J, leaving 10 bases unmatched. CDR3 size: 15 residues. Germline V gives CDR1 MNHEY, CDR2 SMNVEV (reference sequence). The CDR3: CASSSTGTGVVEQYF. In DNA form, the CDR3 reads TGTGCCAGCAGTTCCACCGGGACAGGGGTGGTGGAGCAGTACTTC.

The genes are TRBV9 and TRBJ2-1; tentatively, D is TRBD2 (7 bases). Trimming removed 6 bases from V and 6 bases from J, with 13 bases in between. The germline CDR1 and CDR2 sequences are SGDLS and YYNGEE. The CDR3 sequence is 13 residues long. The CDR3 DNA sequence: TGTGCCAGCAACCGGGGGGCGACCAATGAGCAGTTCTTC. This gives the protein CASNRGATNEQFF.

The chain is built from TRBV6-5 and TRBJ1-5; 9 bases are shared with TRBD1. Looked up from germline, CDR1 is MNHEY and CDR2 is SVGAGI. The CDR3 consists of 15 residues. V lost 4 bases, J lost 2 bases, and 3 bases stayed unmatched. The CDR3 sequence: CASSWTGEGNQPQHF. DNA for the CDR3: TGTGCCAGCAGTTGGACAGGGGAAGGCAATCAGCCCCAGCATTTT.

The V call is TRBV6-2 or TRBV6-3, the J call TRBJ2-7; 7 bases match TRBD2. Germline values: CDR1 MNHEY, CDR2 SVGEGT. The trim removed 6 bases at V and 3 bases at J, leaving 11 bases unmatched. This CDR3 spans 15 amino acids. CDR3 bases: TGTGCCAGCAGCCCACCCACTAGCGCAGACTACGAGCAGTACTTC. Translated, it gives CASSPPTSADYEQYF.

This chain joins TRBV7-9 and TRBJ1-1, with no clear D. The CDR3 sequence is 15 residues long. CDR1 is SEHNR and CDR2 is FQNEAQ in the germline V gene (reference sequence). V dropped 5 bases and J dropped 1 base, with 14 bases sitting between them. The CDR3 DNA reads TGTGCCAGCAGCCTTCAGATCTCAGGGAACACTGAAGCTTTCTTT. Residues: CASSLQISGNTEAFF.

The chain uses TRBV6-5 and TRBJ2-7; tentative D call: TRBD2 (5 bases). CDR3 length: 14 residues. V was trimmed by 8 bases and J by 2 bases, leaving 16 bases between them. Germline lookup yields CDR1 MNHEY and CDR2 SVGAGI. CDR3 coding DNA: TGTGCCAGCTCCTTGACGGGAATCACCTACGAGCAGTACTTC. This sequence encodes CASSLTGITYEQYF.

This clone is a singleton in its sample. CDR3 residues: CASSERDRGYLGTQYF. The CDR3 region has the DNA TGTGCCAGCAGCGAGAGGGACAGGGGATATTTGGGGACCCAGTACTTC. The V call is TRBV5-5, the J call TRBJ2-5; 10 nucleotides align to TRBD1. J lost 7 bases, V lost 4 bases, and 13 bases had no gene match. The CDR3 has 16 residues. CDR1 is SGHKS, CDR2 YYEKEE, per germline (reference sequence). Full variable domain (outside the CDR3, taken from reference TRBV5-5 and TRBJ2-5): DAGVTQSPTHLIKTRGQQVTLRCSPISGHKSVSWYQQVLGQGPQFIFQYYEKEERGRGNFPDRFSARQFPNYSSELNVNALLLGDSALYLCASSERDRGYLGTQYFGPGTRLLVL.

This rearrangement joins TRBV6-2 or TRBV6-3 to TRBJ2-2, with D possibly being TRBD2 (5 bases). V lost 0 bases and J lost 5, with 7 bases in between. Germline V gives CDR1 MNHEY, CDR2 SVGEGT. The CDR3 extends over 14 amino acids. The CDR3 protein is CASSYSRETGELFF. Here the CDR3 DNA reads TGTGCCAGCAGTTACTCTCGGGAAACCGGGGAGCTGTTTTTT.

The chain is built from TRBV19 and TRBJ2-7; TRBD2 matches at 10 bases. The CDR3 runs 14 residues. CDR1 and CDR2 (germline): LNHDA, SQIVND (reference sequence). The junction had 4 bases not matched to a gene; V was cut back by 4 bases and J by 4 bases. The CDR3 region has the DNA TGTGCCAGTAGTAGTGCTAGCGGGAGTTACGAGCAGTACTTC. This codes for CASSSASGSYEQYF. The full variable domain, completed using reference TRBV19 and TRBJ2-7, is DGGITQSPKYLFRKEGQNVTLSCEQNLNHDAMYWYRQDPGQGLRLIYYSQIVNDFQKGDIAEGYSVSREKKESFPLTVTSAQKNPTAFYLCASSSASGSYEQYFGPGTRLTVT.

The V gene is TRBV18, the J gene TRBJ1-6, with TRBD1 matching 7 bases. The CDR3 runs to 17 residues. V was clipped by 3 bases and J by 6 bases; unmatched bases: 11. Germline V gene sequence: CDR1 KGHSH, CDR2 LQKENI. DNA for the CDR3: TGTGCCAGCTCACCCGAAACTGCCGGGACAGTTAATTCACCCCTCCACTTT. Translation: CASSPETAGTVNSPLHF.

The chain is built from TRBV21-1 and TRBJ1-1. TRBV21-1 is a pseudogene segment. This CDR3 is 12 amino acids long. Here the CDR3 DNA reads TGTGCCAGCAGCCGGGGACTTTCCGAAGCTTTCTTT. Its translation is CASSRGLSEAFF.

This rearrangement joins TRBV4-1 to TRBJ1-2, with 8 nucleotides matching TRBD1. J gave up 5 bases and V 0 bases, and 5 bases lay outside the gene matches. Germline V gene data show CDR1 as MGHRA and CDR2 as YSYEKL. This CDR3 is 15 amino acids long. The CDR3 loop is CASSQEGDRTYGYTF. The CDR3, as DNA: TGCGCCAGCAGCCAAGAGGGGGACAGGACTTATGGCTACACCTTC.

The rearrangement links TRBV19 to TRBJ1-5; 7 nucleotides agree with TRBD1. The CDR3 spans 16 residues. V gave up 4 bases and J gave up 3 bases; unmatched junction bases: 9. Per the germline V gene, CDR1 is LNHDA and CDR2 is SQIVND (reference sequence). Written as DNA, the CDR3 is TGTGCCAGTAGTAAAAGACCGGGACAGCTCAATCAGCCCCAGCATTTT. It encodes CASSKRPGQLNQPQHF.

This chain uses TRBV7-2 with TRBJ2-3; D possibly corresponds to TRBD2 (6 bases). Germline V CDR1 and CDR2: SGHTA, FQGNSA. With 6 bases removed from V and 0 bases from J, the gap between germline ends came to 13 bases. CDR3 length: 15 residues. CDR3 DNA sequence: TGTGCCAGCAGTCGGGGCGGGACTAGCACAGATACGCAGTATTTT. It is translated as CASSRGGTSTDTQYF.